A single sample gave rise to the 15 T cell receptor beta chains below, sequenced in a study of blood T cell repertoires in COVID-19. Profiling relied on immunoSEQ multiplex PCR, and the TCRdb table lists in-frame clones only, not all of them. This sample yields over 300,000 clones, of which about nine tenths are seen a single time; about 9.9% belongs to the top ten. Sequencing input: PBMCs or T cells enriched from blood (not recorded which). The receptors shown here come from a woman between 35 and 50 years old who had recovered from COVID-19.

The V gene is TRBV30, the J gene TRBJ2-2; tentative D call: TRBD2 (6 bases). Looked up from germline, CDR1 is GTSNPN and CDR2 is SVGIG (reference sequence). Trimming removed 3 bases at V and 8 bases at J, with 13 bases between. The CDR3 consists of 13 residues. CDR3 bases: TGTGCCTGGAGCGGGACTCCCTGGGGGGAGCTGTTTTTT. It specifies CAWSGTPWGELFF.

The CDR3 DNA follows: TGTGCCAGCAGTTATGAAGCGGGAGGGCGGTACGAGCAGTACTTC. Protein sequence: CASSYEAGGRYEQYF. V and J are TRBV2 and TRBJ2-7; 10 bases align to TRBD2. In germline, CDR1 is SNHLY, CDR2 FYNNEI. This CDR3 comprises 15 residues. V lost 5 bases, J lost 4 bases, and 8 bases stayed unmatched.

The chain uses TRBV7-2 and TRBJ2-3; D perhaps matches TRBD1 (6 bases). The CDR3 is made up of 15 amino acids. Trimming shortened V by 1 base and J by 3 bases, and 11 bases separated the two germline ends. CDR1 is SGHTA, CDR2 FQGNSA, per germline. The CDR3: CASSLDRGMTDTQYF. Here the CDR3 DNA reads TGTGCCAGCAGCTTAGATAGGGGGATGACAGATACGCAGTATTTT.

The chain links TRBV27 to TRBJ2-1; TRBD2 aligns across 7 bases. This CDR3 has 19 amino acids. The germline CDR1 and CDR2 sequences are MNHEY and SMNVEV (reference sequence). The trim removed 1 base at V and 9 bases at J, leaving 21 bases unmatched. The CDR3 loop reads CASSLYLGGRAGLSTEQFF. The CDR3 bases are TGTGCCAGCAGTTTATATTTGGGGGGTAGAGCGGGACTCTCCACTGAGCAGTTCTTC.

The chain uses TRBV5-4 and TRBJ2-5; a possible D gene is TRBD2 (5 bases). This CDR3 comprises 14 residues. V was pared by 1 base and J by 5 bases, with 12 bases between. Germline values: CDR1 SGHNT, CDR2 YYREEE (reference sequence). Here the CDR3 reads CASSLLEVGETQYF. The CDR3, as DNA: TGTGCCAGCAGCTTGCTGGAGGTCGGGGAGACCCAGTACTTC.

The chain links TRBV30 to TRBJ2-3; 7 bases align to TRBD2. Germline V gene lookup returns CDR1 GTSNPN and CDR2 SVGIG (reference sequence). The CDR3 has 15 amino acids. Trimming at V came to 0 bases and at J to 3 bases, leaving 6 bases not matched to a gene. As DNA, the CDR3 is TGTGCCTGGAGTGTATGGGGGGGGTCAACAGATACGCAGTATTTT. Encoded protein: CAWSVWGGSTDTQYF.

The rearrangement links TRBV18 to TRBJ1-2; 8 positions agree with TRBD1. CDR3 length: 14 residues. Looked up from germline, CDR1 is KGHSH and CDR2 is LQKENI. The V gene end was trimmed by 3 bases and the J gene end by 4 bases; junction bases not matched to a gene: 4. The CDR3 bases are TGTGCCAGCTCACCCTCGACAGGGGCCTATGGCTACACCTTC. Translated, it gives CASSPSTGAYGYTF.

CDR3 amino acids: CPAYEQYF. The CDR3 DNA is TGTCCCGCCTACGAGCAGTACTTC. The rearrangement links TRBV28 to TRBJ2-7; D not resolved. This CDR3 contains 8 residues. Germline-derived CDR1 and CDR2 are MDHEN and SYDVKM.

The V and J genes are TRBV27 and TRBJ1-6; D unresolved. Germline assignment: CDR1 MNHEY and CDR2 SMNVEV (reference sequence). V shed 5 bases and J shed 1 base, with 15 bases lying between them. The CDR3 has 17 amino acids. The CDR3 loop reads CASSPRFAFSYNSPLHF. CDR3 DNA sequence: TGTGCCAGCAGTCCCCGGTTTGCCTTTTCCTATAATTCACCCCTCCACTTT.

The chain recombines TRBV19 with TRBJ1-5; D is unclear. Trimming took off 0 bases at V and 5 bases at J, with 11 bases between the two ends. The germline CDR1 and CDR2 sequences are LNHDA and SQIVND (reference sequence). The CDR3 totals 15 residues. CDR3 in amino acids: CASSIETGGHQPQHF. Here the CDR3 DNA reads TGTGCCAGTAGTATAGAAACGGGAGGGCATCAGCCCCAGCATTTT.

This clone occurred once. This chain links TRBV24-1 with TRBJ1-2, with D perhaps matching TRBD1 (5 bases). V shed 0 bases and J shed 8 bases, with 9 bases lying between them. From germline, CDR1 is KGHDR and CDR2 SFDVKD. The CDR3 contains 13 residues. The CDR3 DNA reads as TGTGCCACCAGTGATTTGGCAGGGCGCGGCTACACCTTC. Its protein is CATSDLAGRGYTF.

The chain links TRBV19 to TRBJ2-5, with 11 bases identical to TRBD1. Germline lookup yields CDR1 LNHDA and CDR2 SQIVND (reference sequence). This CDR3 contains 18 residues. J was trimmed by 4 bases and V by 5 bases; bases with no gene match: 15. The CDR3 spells CASSGAPGQGVKGETQYF. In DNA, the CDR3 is TGTGCCAGTAGTGGGGCTCCGGGACAGGGGGTCAAGGGAGAGACCCAGTACTTC.

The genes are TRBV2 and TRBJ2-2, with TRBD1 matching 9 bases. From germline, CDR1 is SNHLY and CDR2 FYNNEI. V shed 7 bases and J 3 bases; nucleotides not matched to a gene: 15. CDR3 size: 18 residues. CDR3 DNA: TGTGCCAGCACCCAGGCCACAGGGGGCGATAGGTACACCGGGGAGCTGTTTTTT. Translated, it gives CASTQATGGDRYTGELFF. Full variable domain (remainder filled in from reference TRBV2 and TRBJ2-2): EPEVTQTPSHQVTQMGQEVILRCVPISNHLYFYWYRQILGQKVEFLVSFYNNEISEKSEIFDDQFSVERPDGSNFTLKIRSTKLEDSAMYFCASTQATGGDRYTGELFFGEGSRLTVL.

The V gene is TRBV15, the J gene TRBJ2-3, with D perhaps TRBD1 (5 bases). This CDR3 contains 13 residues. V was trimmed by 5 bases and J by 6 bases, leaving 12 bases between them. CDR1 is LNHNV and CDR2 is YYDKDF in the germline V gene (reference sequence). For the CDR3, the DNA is TGTGCCACCAGCGATAGGGGTAAGGATACGCAGTATTTT. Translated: CATSDRGKDTQYF.

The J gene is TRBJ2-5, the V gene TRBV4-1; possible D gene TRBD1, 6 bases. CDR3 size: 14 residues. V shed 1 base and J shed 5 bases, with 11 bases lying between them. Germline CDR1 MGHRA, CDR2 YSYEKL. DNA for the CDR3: TGCGCCAGCAGCCAAGCAGGGGATGACGAGACCCAGTACTTC. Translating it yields CASSQAGDDETQYF.